This passage covers 11 T cell receptor beta chains from one sample sequenced in a study of T cell responses to AZD1222 COVID-19 vaccine. Profiled with immunoSEQ multiplex PCR; TCRdb holds only in-frame clones, not every one. Altogether under 150,000 clones are present, 90% being singletons, with the ten largest covering 1.6%. Sample: peripheral blood, taken 28 days after the second AZD1222 dose. Receptor source: an adult who received the AZD1222 COVID-19 vaccine.

In its sample, this clone was seen a few times. The chain has TRBV24-1 and TRBJ2-3; D might be TRBD1 (6 bases). The ends were cut back, 0 bases at V and 4 bases at J, with 10 bases in the middle. The germline gives CDR1 KGHDR, CDR2 SFDVKD. The CDR3 runs 15 residues. DNA for the CDR3: TGTGCCACCAGTGATTTGGGCAGGGGCGCAGATACGCAGTATTTT. This codes for CATSDLGRGADTQYF.

The J gene is TRBJ2-7, the V gene TRBV24-1; 15 bases match TRBD2. CDR1 and CDR2 from the germline V gene are KGHDR and SFDVKD. The length of the CDR3 is 15 residues. The V segment lost 3 bases and the J segment 6 bases; nucleotides outside the gene matches: 2. DNA of the CDR3: TGTGCCACCAGTGATCCGGGACTAGCGGGAGGCGAGCAGTACTTC. Translating it yields CATSDPGLAGGEQYF.

The J gene is TRBJ1-4, the V gene TRBV6-5; D may be TRBD1 (5 bases). V was clipped by 4 bases and J by 7 bases, with 10 bases between them. Per germline, CDR1 MNHEY and CDR2 SVGAGI. The CDR3 has 13 residues. Written as DNA, the CDR3 is TGTGCCAGCAGTTCTGGGGGGATTGAAAAACTGTTTTTT. Protein sequence: CASSSGGIEKLFF.

The chain joins TRBV19 to TRBJ1-3; D gene unclear. CDR1 and CDR2 (germline): LNHDA, SQIVND (reference sequence). This CDR3 comprises 11 residues. With 10 bases removed from V and 0 bases from J, the gap between germline ends came to 4 bases. Written as DNA, the CDR3 is TGTGCCACCGGCTCTGGAAACACCATATATTTT. It specifies CATGSGNTIYF.

The rearrangement links TRBV10-3 to TRBJ2-2; tentative D call: TRBD2 (6 bases). The CDR3 covers 16 residues. V shed 6 bases and J shed 0 bases, with 14 bases lying between them. Germline lookup yields CDR1 ENHRY and CDR2 SYGVKD. The CDR3 loop reads CAIRVLVAANTGELFF. CDR3 nucleotides: TGTGCCATCAGGGTATTGGTAGCGGCGAACACCGGGGAGCTGTTTTTT.

The chain combines TRBV24-1 with TRBJ2-4; TRBD1 aligns across 7 bases. CDR3 length: 15 amino acids. Germline CDR1 reads KGHDR; CDR2 reads SFDVKD. Trimming removed 5 bases from V and 3 bases from J; junction bases left unmatched: 6. CDR3 amino acids: CATSGGGGSKNIQYF. DNA of the CDR3: TGTGCCACCAGTGGAGGGGGCGGTAGCAAAAACATTCAGTACTTC.

The sample holds one count of this clone. The chain is built from TRBV30 and TRBJ1-4; 10 nucleotides align to TRBD1. This CDR3 comprises 15 residues. V trimming: 2 bases; J trimming: 8 bases; junction bases outside the gene matches: 8. Germline values: CDR1 GTSNPN, CDR2 SVGIG (reference sequence). CDR3 sequence: CAWSPPGQGSEKLFF. CDR3 coding DNA: TGTGCCTGGAGTCCCCCGGGACAGGGGTCAGAAAAACTGTTTTTT.

The rearrangement joins TRBV24-1 to TRBJ1-5; 8 bases are a match to TRBD1. The CDR3 length is 15 residues. Looked up from germline, CDR1 is KGHDR and CDR2 is SFDVKD. V was clipped by 4 bases and J by 2 bases; unmatched bases: 3. CDR3 loop: CATSEPGQGNQPQHF. DNA of the CDR3: TGTGCCACCAGTGAACCGGGACAGGGCAATCAGCCCCAGCATTTT.

The V gene is TRBV12-3 or TRBV12-4, the J gene TRBJ1-2; D perhaps matches TRBD1 (5 bases). V lost 8 bases to trimming and J lost 5 bases, with 12 bases between them. The CDR3 has 12 amino acids. This CDR3 reads CASHQGLYGYTF. Here the CDR3 DNA reads TGTGCCAGCCACCAGGGCCTTTATGGCTACACCTTC.

V gene TRBV5-8 combines with J gene TRBJ2-1; D is ambiguous. V was shortened by 1 base and J by 1 base, with 9 bases between the two germline ends. Germline V lookup: CDR1 SGHTS, CDR2 YDEGEE. CDR3 length: 15 amino acids. DNA of the CDR3: TGTGCCAGCAGCTTGCGGACCGTTTCCTACAATGAGCAGTTCTTC. It encodes CASSLRTVSYNEQFF.

The chain uses TRBV7-3 and TRBJ2-3, with unresolved D. CDR1 is SGHTA, CDR2 FQGTGA, per germline. V was clipped by 1 base and J by 2 bases, with 10 bases between them. The CDR3 totals 15 residues. As DNA, the CDR3 is TGTGCCAGCAGCTTAATTCCAGAGGACACAGATACGCAGTATTTT. It codes for CASSLIPEDTDTQYF.